These T cell receptor beta chains were read from a single sample in a study of T cells after yellow fever vaccination. TCRdb reprocessed the 5' RACE reads with MiXCR, giving one entry per CDR3 protein. Among approximately 300,000 distinct CDR3 sequences, over 8% were seen once, and the ten largest hold approximately 19%. Here the sequenced sample was PBMCs, taken on the day of the first yellow fever vaccination. The receptors were sampled from a man between 18 and 29 years old who received the YFV17D yellow fever vaccine. Both conserved end residues are part of each CDR3. The D gene is left open where the match is weak. The size of a clone is reported for some rows only, either as once, few or many, or as a class for expanded clones.

J: TRBJ1-1; V: TRBV7-2; D: -; size: -; DNA: TGTGCCAGCAGCTCAACAGGGACCATGAACACTGAAGCTTTCTTT; CDR3: CASSSTGTMNTEAFF
J: TRBJ1-1; V: TRBV7-3; D: TRBD1; size: few; DNA: TGTGCCAGCAGCTCCAAGGGGGCCATTCCTCCCCTTGAAGCTTTCTTT; CDR3: CASSSKGAIPPLEAFF
J: TRBJ1-1; V: TRBV7-9; D: -; size: few; DNA: TGTGCCAGCAGCTCCCGCTGGACAGAAGCTTTCTTT; CDR3: CASSSRWTEAFF
J: TRBJ1-1; V: TRBV7-3; D: TRBD1; size: -; DNA: TGTGCCAGCAGCCTAACCATGGGACAGGGCTTCAACACTGAAGCTTTCTTT; CDR3: CASSLTMGQGFNTEAFF
J: TRBJ2-3; V: TRBV5-1; D: TRBD2; size: -; DNA: TGCGCCACCACTAGCGGGGGATCCGATACGCAGTATTTT; CDR3: CATTSGGSDTQYF
J: TRBJ2-2; V: TRBV4-3; D: TRBD1; size: few; DNA: TGCGCCAGCAGCCAAGGGACAGGGGGCGGACCCGGGGAGCTGTTTTTT; CDR3: CASSQGTGGGPGELFF
J: TRBJ1-4; V: TRBV6-2/TRBV6-3; D: -; size: many; DNA: TGTGCCAGCAGTTTCAACGGACTGAGGGGCGAAAAACTGTTTTTT; CDR3: CASSFNGLRGEKLFF
J: TRBJ1-6; V: TRBV25-1; D: -; size: many; DNA: TGTGCCAGCAGTGAGGAGACCTCCTATAATTCACCCCTCCACTTT; CDR3: CASSEETSYNSPLHF
J: TRBJ2-5; V: TRBV5-1; D: -; size: few; DNA: TGCGCCAGCAGCTTGGGCCTGGGGAAAGAGACCCAGTACTTC; CDR3: CASSLGLGKETQYF
J: TRBJ2-3; V: TRBV5-4; D: -; size: -; DNA: TGTGCCAGCAGCTTGGGGAGCACTAGCACAGATACGCAGTATTTT; CDR3: CASSLGSTSTDTQYF
J: TRBJ1-2; V: TRBV29-1; D: -; size: -; DNA: TGCAGCGTTGTATTGCCGGCCGCGAAAAAGGGCTACACCTTC; CDR3: CSVVLPAAKKGYTF
J: TRBJ1-1; V: TRBV9; D: TRBD1; size: many; DNA: TGTGCCAGCACTCGACAGGGGGTGGAGGGTGAAGCTTTCTTT; CDR3: CASTRQGVEGEAFF
J: TRBJ1-5; V: TRBV4-1; D: TRBD1; size: few; DNA: TGCGCCAGCAGCCAAGGTCCTACTTATTGGTTAGGGGGCAAGAGCAATCAGCCCCAGCATTTT; CDR3: CASSQGPTYWLGGKSNQPQHF
J: TRBJ1-5; V: TRBV7-2; D: -; size: few; DNA: TGTGCCAGCAGCCCTCGCCCGACAGCTAGCAATCAGCCCCAGCATTTT; CDR3: CASSPRPTASNQPQHF
J: TRBJ1-4; V: TRBV5-1; D: -; size: few; DNA: TGCGCCAGCAGAAAAGACGGCTCAACTAATGAAAAACTGTTTTTT; CDR3: CASRKDGSTNEKLFF
J: TRBJ2-1; V: TRBV12-3/TRBV12-4; D: TRBD2; size: few; DNA: TGTGCCAGCAGTCCCGGACTAGCGGGGGCCCCGGGGCAGTTCTTC; CDR3: CASSPGLAGAPGQFF